This TCR beta chain was recovered during a study of cytomegalovirus exposure and HLA in healthy donors. Across the study: Of all 398 donors who were genotyped, 70% to 85% belonged to the Caucasian-associated ancestry cluster.

This clone was seen a few times. Its antigen is as yet unknown. Study-wide results and caveats: Several of the most significant clusters were apparently associated with common viral pathogens in a later analysis. Most likely, a cluster of highly shared sequence variants arose as a sequencing artifact.

Primers included in the PCR were 60 Vbeta and 13 Jbeta primers. Using immunoSEQ multiplex PCR, the repertoire was profiled, and TCRdb retains in-frame clones only, with some absent. The table has some 110,000 clones, over 60% seen once. The germline V gene encodes CDR1 MNHEY and CDR2 SMNVEV (reference sequence). The CDR3 sequence is 13 residues long. V was pared by 6 bases and J by 1 base, with 9 bases between. The chain combines TRBV27 with TRBJ1-1; a possible D gene is TRBD1 (6 bases). Sequenced: PBMCs. This receptor was taken from a woman between 45 and 65 years old in good health and CMV-seropositive. The CDR3 spells CASRGAGNTEAFF. For the CDR3, the DNA is TGTGCCAGCAGGGGGGCCGGGAACACTGAAGCTTTCTTT.